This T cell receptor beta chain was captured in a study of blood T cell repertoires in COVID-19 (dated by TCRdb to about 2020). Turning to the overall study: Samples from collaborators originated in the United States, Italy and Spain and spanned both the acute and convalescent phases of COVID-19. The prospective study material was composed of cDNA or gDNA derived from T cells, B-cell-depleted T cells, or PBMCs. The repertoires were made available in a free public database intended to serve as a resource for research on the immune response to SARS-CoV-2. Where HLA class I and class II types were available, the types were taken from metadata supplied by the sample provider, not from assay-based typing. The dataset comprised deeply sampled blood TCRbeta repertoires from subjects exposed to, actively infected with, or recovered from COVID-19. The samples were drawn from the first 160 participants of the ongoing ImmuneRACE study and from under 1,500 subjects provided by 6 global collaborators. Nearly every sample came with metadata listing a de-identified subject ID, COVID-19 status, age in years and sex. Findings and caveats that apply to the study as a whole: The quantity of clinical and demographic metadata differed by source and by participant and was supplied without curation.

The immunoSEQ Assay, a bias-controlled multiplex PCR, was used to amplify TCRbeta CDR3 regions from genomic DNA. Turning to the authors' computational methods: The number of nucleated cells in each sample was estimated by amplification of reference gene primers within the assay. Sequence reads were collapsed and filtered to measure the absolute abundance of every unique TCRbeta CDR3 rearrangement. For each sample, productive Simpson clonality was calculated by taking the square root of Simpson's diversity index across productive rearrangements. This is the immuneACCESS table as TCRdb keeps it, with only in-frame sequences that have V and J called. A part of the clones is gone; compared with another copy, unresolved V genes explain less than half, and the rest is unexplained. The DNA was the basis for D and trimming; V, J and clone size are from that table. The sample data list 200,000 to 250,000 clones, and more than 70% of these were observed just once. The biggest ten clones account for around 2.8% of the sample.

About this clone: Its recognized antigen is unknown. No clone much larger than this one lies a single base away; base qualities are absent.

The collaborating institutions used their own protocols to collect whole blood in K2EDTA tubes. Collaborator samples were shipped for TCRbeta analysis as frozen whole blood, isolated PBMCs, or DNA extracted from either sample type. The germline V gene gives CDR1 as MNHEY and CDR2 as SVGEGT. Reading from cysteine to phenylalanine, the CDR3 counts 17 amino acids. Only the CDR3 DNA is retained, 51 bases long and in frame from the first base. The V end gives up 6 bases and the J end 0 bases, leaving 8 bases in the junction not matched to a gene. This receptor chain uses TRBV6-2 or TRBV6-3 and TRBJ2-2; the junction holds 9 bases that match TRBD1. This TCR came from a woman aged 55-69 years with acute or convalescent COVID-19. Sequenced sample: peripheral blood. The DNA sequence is TGTGCCAGCAGCACCCGACGGACAGGGGCGAACACCGGGGAGCTGTTTTTT. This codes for CASSTRRTGANTGELFF.